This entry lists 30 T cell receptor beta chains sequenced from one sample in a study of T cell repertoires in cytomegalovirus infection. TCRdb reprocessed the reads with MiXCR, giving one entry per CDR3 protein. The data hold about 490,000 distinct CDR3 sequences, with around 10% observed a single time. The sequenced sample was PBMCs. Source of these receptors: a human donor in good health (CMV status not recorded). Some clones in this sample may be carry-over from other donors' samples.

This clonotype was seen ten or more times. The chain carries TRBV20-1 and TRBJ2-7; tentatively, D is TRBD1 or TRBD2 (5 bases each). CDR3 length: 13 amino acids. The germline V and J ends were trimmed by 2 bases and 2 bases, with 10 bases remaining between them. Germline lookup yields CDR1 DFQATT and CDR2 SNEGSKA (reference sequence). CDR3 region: CSARQGVPYEQYF. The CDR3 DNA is TGCAGTGCTAGACAGGGAGTTCCCTACGAGCAGTACTTC.

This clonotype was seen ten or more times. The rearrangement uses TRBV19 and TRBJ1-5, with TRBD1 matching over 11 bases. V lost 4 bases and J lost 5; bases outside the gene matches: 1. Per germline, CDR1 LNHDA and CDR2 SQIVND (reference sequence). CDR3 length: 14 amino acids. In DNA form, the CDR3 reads TGTGCCAGTAGTACGGACAGGGGGCATCAGCCCCAGCATTTT. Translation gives CASSTDRGHQPQHF.

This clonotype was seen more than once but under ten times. The CDR3 bases are TGTGCCAGCAGCGAGACTAGCGGGAAGCGGGGTGAGCAGTTCTTC. Translation: CASSETSGKRGEQFF. The chain couples TRBV9 to TRBJ2-1; TRBD2 agrees at 11 bases. V was pared by 3 bases and J by 9 bases, with 8 bases of the junction left unmatched. The CDR3 has 15 amino acids. CDR1 is SGDLS, CDR2 YYNGEE, per germline.

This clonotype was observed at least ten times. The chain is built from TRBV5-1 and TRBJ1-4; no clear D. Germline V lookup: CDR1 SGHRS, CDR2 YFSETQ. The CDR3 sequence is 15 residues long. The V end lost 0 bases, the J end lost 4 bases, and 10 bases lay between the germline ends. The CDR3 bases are TGCGCCAGCAGCTTGGAGGCCAGTTTTAATGAAAAACTGTTTTTT. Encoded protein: CASSLEASFNEKLFF.

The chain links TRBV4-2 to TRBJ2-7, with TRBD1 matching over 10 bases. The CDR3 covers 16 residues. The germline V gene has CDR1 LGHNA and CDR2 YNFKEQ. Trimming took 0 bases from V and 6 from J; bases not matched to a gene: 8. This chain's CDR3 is CASSQDLGQGGGEQYF. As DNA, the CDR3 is TGTGCCAGCAGCCAAGACCTCGGACAGGGGGGGGGCGAGCAGTACTTC.

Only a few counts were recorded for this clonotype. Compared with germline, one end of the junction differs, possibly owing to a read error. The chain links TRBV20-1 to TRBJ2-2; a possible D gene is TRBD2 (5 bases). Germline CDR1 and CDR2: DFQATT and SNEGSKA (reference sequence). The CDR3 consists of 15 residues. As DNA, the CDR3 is TGCAGTGCCCCCGCTCGGGGTTCGAACACCAGGGAGCTGTTTTTT. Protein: CSAPARGSNTRELFF.

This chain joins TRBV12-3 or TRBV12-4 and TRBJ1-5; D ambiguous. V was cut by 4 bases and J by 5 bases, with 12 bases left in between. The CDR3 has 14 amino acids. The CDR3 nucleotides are TGTGCCAGCAGTTGGCGCATACCTCATCAGCCCCAGCATTTT. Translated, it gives CASSWRIPHQPQHF.

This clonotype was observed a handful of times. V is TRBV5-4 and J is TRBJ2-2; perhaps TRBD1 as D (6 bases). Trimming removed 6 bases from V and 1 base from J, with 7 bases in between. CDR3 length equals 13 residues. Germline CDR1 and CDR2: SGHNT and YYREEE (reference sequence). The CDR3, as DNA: TGTGCCAGCAACAGGGAGAACACCGGGGAGCTGTTTTTT. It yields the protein CASNRENTGELFF. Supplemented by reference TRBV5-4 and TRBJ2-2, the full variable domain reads ETGVTQSPTHLIKTRGQQVTLRCSSQSGHNTVSWYQQALGQGPQFIFQYYREEENGRGNFPPRFSGLQFPNYSSELNVNALELDDSALYLCASNRENTGELFFGEGSRLTVL.

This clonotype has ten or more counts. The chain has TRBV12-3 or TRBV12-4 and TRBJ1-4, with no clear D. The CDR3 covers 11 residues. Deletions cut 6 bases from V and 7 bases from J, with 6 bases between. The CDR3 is CASSEVEKLFF. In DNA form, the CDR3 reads TGTGCCAGCAGCGAGGTTGAAAAACTGTTTTTT.

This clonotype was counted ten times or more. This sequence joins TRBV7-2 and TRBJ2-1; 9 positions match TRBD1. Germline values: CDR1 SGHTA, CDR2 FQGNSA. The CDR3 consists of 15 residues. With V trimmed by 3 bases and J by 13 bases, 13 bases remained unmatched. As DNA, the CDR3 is TGTGCCAGCAGCTTCGGGACAGGGTTCCTAGTGGAACAGTTCTTC. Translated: CASSFGTGFLVEQFF. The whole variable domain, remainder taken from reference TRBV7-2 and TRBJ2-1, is GAGVSQSPSNKVTEKGKDVELRCDPISGHTALYWYRQSLGQGLEFLIYFQGNSAPDKSGLPSDRFSAERTGGSVSTLTIQRTQQEDSAVYLCASSFGTGFLVEQFFGPGTRLTVL.

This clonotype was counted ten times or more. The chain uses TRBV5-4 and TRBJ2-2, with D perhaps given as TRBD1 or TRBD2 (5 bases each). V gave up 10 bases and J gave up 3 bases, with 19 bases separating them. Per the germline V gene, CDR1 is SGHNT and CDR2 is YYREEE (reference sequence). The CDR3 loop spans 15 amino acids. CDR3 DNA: TGTGCCCTAGCTGGACAAACAGGAGACACCGGGGAGCTGTTTTTT. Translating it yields CALAGQTGDTGELFF.

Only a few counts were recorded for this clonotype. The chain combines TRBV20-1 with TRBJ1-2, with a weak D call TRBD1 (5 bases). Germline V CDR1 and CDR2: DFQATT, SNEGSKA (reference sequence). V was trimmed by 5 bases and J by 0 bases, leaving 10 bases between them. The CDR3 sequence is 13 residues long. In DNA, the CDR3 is TGCAGTGCTGTCGGGACTTCTAACTATGGCTACACCTTC. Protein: CSAVGTSNYGYTF.

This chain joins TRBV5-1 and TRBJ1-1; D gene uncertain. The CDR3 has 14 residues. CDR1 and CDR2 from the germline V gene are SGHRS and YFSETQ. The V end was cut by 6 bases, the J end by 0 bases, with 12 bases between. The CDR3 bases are TGCGCCAGCAATTCGGGCAGCATGAACACTGAAGCTTTCTTT. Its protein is CASNSGSMNTEAFF. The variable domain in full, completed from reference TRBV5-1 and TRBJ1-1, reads KAGVTQTPRYLIKTRGQQVTLSCSPISGHRSVSWYQQTPGQGLQFLFEYFSETQRNKGNFPGRFSGRQFSNSRSEMNVSTLELGDSALYLCASNSGSMNTEAFFGQGTRLTVV.

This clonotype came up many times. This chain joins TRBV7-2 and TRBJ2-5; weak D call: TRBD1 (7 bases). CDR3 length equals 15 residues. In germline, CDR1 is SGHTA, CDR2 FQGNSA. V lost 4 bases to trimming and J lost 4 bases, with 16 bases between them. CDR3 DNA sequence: TGTGCCAGCAGCTCAGGGGGAGGTGGGGTAGAGACCCAGTACTTC. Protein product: CASSSGGGGVETQYF. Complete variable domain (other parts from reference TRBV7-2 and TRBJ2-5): GAGVSQSPSNKVTEKGKDVELRCDPISGHTALYWYRQSLGQGLEFLIYFQGNSAPDKSGLPSDRFSAERTGGSVSTLTIQRTQQEDSAVYLCASSSGGGGVETQYFGPGTRLLVL.

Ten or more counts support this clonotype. CDR3 residues: CSASRQGNTEAFF. The CDR3 DNA reads as TGCAGTGCTAGTCGGCAGGGGAACACTGAAGCTTTCTTT. V and J are TRBV20-1 and TRBJ1-1; a weak D match, TRBD1 (5 bases). This CDR3 is built from 13 residues. Germline CDR1 reads DFQATT; CDR2 reads SNEGSKA (reference sequence). V shed 3 bases and J shed 1 base, with 9 bases lying between them.

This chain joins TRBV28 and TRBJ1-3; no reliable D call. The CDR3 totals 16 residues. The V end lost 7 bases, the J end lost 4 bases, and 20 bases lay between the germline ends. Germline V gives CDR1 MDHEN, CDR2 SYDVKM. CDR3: CASTNVAFSSGNTIYF. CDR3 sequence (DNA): TGTGCCAGCACCAACGTGGCGTTTTCATCGGGAAACACCATATATTTT.

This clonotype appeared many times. CDR3 coding DNA: TGTGCCAGCAGCTTCCGGACAGGGCATAGTGGAAACACCATATATTTT. It translates to CASSFRTGHSGNTIYF. This chain links TRBV7-8 with TRBJ1-3; 8 nucleotides align to TRBD1. The junction had 7 bases not matched to a gene; V was cut back by 3 bases and J by 3 bases. Germline lookup yields CDR1 SGHVS and CDR2 FQNEAQ. The CDR3 is 16 residues long.

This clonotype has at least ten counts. CDR3 coding DNA: TGTGCCAGCAGCTTAGCTTCTCGGGGAGGCGAGCAGTACTTC. Protein product: CASSLASRGGEQYF. The gene calls are TRBV7-8 and TRBJ2-7, with D tentatively TRBD2 (6 bases). Germline lookup yields CDR1 SGHVS and CDR2 FQNEAQ. The length of the CDR3 is 14 residues. The ends were cut back, 0 bases at V and 6 bases at J, with 12 bases in the middle. Combining the CDR3 with reference TRBV7-8 and TRBJ2-7 gives the whole variable domain GAGVSQSPRYKVAKRGQDVALRCDPISGHVSLFWYQQALGQGPEFLTYFQNEAQLDKSGLPSDRFFAERPEGSVSTLKIQRTQQEDSAVYLCASSLASRGGEQYFGPGTRLTVT.

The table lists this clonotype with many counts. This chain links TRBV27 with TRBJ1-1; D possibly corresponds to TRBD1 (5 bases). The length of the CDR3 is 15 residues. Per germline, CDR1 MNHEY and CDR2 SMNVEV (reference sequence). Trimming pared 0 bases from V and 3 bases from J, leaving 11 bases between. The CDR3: CASSLSPRQHTEAFF. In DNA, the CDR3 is TGTGCCAGCAGTTTATCGCCCCGACAGCACACTGAAGCTTTCTTT.

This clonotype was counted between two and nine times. The CDR3 region is CASTSDGTRTDTQYF. Written as DNA, the CDR3 is TGCGCCAGCACCAGCGATGGGACTCGCACAGATACGCAGTATTTT. V gene TRBV5-1 combines with J gene TRBJ2-3; weak D call: TRBD2 (6 bases). This CDR3 comprises 15 residues. V was trimmed by 6 bases and J by 1 base, leaving 15 bases between them. Germline CDR1 reads SGHRS; CDR2 reads YFSETQ.

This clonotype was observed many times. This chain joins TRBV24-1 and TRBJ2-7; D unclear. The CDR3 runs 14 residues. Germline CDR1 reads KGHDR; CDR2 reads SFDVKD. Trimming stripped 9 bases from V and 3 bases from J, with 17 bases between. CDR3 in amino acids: CATPLAQNNYEQYF. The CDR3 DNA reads TGTGCCACCCCCCTGGCCCAAAACAACTACGAGCAGTACTTC.

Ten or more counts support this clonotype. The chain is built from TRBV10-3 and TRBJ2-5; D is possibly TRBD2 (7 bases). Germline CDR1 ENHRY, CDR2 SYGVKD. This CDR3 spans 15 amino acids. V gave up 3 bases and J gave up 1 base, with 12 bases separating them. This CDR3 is CAISDVGGAQETQYF. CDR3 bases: TGTGCCATCAGTGATGTGGGGGGGGCCCAAGAGACCCAGTACTTC.

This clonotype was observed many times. CDR3 protein: CASSSLSGGLGEQYF. The CDR3 DNA is TGTGCCAGCAGTTCCCTCTCAGGGGGGCTAGGGGAGCAGTACTTC. This sequence joins TRBV6-5 and TRBJ2-7; D may be TRBD1 (7 bases). Germline V gives CDR1 MNHEY, CDR2 SVGAGI. The V gene lost 4 bases and the J gene lost 7 bases, with 20 bases spanning the gap. This CDR3 is 15 amino acids long.

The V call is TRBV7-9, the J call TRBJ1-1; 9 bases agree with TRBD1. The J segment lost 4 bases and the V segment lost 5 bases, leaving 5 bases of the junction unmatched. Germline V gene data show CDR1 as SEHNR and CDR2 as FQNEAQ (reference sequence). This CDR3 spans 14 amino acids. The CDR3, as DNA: TGTGCCAGCAGCGGACAGGGGCTGGGCACTGAAGCTTTCTTT. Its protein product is CASSGQGLGTEAFF.

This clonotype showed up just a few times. For the CDR3, the DNA is TGCGCCAGCAACCCAGACCCCGTTGGGGGGGAGCTGTTTTTT. Protein sequence: CASNPDPVGGELFF. The rearrangement links TRBV5-1 to TRBJ2-2; the D is unclear. The ends were cut back, 6 bases at V and 8 bases at J, with 17 bases in the middle. CDR3 size: 14 residues. Germline CDR1 SGHRS, CDR2 YFSETQ.

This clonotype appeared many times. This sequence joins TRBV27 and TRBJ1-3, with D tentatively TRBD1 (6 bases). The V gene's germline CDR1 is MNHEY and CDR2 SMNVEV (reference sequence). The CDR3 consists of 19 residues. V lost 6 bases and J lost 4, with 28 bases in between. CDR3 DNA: TGTGCCAGCAGCCCTCGTAACCCCTCCAGGGGTACGAGGGGAAACACCATATATTTT. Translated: CASSPRNPSRGTRGNTIYF.

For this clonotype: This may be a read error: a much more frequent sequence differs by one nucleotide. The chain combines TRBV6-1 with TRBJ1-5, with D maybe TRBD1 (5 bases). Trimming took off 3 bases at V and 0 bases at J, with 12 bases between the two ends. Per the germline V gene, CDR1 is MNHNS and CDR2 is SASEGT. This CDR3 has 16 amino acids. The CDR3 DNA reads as TGTGCCAGCAGTGACGAGCAGGGTTATAGCAATCAGCCCCAGCATTTT. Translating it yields CASSDEQGYSNQPQHF.

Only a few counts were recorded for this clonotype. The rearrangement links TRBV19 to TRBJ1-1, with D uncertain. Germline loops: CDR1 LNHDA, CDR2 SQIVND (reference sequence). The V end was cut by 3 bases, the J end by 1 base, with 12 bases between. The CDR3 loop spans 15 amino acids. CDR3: CASSIEDLQNTEAFF. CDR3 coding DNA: TGTGCCAGTAGTATTGAAGACCTACAGAACACTGAAGCTTTCTTT.

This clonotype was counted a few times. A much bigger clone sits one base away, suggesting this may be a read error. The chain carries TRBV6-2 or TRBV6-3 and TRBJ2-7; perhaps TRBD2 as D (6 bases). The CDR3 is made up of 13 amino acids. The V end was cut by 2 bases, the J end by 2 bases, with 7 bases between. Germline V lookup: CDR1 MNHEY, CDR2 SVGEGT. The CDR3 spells CASSYGGTYEQYF. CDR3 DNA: TGTGCCAGCAGTTACGGCGGGACCTACGAGCAGTACTTC.

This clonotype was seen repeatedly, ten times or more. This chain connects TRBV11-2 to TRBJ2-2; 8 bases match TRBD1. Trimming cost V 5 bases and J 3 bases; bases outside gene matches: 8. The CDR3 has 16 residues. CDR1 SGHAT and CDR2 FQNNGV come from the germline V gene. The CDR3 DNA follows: TGTGCCAGCAGCCAGTGGACAGGGATGGACACCGGGGAGCTGTTTTTT. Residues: CASSQWTGMDTGELFF.